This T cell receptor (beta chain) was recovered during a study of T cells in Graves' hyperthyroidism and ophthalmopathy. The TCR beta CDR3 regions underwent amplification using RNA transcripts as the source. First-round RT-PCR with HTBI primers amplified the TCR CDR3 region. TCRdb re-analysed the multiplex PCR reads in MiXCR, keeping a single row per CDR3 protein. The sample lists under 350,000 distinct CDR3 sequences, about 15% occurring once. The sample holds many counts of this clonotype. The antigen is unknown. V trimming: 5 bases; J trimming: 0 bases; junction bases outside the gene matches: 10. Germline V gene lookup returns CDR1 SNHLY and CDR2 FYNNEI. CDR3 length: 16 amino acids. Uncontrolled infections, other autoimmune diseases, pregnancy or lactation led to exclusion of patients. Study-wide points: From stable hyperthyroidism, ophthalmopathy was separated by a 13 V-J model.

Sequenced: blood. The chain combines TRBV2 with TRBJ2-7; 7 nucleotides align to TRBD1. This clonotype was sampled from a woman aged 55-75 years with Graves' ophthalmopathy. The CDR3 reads CASSNPGGSRSYEQYF. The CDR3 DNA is TGTGCCAGCAGTAACCCAGGGGGTTCACGCTCCTACGAGCAGTACTTC.